One sample yielded the 2 T cell receptor beta chains listed below, sequenced in a study of T cells in Graves' hyperthyroidism and ophthalmopathy (dated by TCRdb to the late 2010s). The library was obtained by multiplex PCR. The reads were generated on an Illumina HiSeq 2000. TCR beta CDR3 regions were amplified from RNA transcripts. The first round of RT-PCR for the TCR CDR3 was performed with the HTBI primer set and the Qiagen OneStep RT-PCR kit. The public reads were quality trimmed at Q25 with fastp and then assembled into clones with MiXCR by TCRdb, keeping productive beta chains. All rows with the same CDR3 protein become a single entry with the most common DNA and genes. Here the sample has fewer than 650,000 distinct CDR3 sequences; 40% to 50% occur a single time. 35% to 50% of the sample is taken by the ten largest. The sequencing sample was made of peripheral blood or thyroid tissue (not recorded which). These receptors all come from an adult woman with Graves' disease, either hyperthyroidism or ophthalmopathy (not recorded which).

The table lists this clonotype with a count of one. The rearrangement uses TRBV7-2 and TRBJ1-5; D possibly corresponds to TRBD1 (5 bases). The CDR3 loop spans 15 amino acids. From germline, CDR1 is SGHTA and CDR2 FQGNSA. Trimming pared 1 base from V and 3 bases from J, leaving 10 bases between. CDR3 loop: CASSLGWGDNQPQHF. Here the CDR3 DNA reads TGTGCCAGCAGCTTAGGGTGGGGGGACAATCAGCCCCAGCATTTT.

Ten or more counts support this clonotype. The CDR3 DNA reads TGTGCCAGCAGCTCGTCCGGGACGCTCGCCTACGAGCAGTACTTC. Translating it yields CASSSSGTLAYEQYF. The rearrangement uses TRBV7-2 and TRBJ2-7; D possibly matches TRBD1 or TRBD2 (5 bases each). This CDR3 has 15 amino acids. V was pared by 4 bases and J by 2 bases, with 15 bases between. Germline V gene data show CDR1 as SGHTA and CDR2 as FQGNSA.